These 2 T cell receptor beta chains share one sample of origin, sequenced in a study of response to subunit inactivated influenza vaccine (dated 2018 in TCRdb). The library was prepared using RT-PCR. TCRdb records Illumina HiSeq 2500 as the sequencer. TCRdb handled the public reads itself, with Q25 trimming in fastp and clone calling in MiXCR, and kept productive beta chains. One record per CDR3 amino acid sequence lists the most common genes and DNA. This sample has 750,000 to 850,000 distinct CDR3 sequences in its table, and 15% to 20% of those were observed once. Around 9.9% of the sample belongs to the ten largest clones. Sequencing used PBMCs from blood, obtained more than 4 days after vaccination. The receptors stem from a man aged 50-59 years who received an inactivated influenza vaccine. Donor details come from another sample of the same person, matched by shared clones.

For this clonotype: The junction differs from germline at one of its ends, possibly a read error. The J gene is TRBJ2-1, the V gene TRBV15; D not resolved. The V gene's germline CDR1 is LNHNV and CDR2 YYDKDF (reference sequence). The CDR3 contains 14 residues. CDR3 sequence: CATSRAQSYNEQFF. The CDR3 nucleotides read TGTGCCACCAGCAGAGCCCAGTCCTATAATGAGCAGTTCTTC.

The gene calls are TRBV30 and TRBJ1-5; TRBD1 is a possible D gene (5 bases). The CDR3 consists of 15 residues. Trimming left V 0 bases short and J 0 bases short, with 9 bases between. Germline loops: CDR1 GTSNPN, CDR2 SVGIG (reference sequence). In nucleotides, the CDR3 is TGTGCCTGGAGTGTAGGGACGACTAGCAATCAGCCCCAGCATTTT. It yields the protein CAWSVGTTSNQPQHF.